One sample yielded the 22 T cell receptor beta chains listed below, sequenced in a study of T cell clonotyping in hematopoietic cell transplantation. Only in-frame clones appear in the TCRdb table, and some are missing; sequencing was by immunoSEQ multiplex PCR. Of about 70,000 clones listed, approximately 94% are singletons. The sample was peripheral blood mononuclear cells. The origin of the receptors is a man aged 50 or older in good health. Some clones in this sample may be carry-over from other donors' samples.

The chain recombines TRBV19 with TRBJ2-1; D might be TRBD2 (5 bases). V was clipped by 4 bases and J by 7 bases, with 11 bases between them. The CDR3 extends over 13 amino acids. CDR1 is LNHDA and CDR2 is SQIVND in the germline V gene (reference sequence). The CDR3 DNA reads as TGTGCCAGTAGTAGGGGAGTCACTAATGAGCAGTTCTTC. Translation gives CASSRGVTNEQFF.

V gene TRBV11-2 combines with J gene TRBJ2-3; possibly TRBD1 or TRBD2 for D (5 bases each). Germline V gives CDR1 SGHAT, CDR2 FQNNGV. Trimming pared 3 bases from V and 2 bases from J, leaving 12 bases between. This CDR3 has 15 residues. The CDR3 nucleotides read TGTGCCAGCAGCTTTTCCCGGGACCTCACAGATACGCAGTATTTT. Protein sequence: CASSFSRDLTDTQYF.

This chain joins TRBV7-9 and TRBJ1-5; no clear D gene. The germline V gene has CDR1 SEHNR and CDR2 FQNEAQ (reference sequence). This CDR3 contains 14 residues. V lost 4 bases, J lost 5 bases, and 12 bases lay in between. The CDR3 sequence is CASSSTSGYQPQHF. The CDR3 bases are TGTGCCAGCAGCTCAACATCGGGTTATCAGCCCCAGCATTTT.

The chain uses TRBV27 and TRBJ2-6; D possibly uses TRBD1 or TRBD2 (5 bases each). The V end was cut by 5 bases, the J end by 1 base, with 18 bases between. This CDR3 region has 18 residues. CDR1 and CDR2 (germline): MNHEY, SMNVEV (reference sequence). The CDR3 sequence is CASSAFGGIYSGANVLTF. CDR3 DNA: TGTGCCAGCAGTGCGTTTGGGGGAATTTATTCTGGGGCCAACGTCCTGACTTTC. Drawing the rest from reference TRBV27 and TRBJ2-6, the complete variable domain is EAQVTQNPRYLITVTGKKLTVTCSQNMNHEYMSWYRQDPGLGLRQIYYSMNVEVTDKGDVPEGYKVSRKEKRNFPLILESPSPNQTSLYFCASSAFGGIYSGANVLTFGAGSRLTVL.

This sequence joins TRBV6-5 and TRBJ1-5, with D tentatively TRBD1 (6 bases). The CDR3 extends over 14 amino acids. From germline, CDR1 is MNHEY and CDR2 SVGAGI. Trimming stripped 10 bases from V and 1 base from J, with 14 bases between. The DNA for the CDR3 is TGTGCCACGGCGCTGGGGGGCAGCAATCAGCCCCAGCATTTT. Translating it yields CATALGGSNQPQHF.

This clone has more than one count but fewer than ten. The rearrangement links TRBV6-1 to TRBJ2-7; D gene unclear. V was shortened by 3 bases and J by 0 bases, with 9 bases between the two germline ends. This CDR3 comprises 14 residues. Germline values: CDR1 MNHNS, CDR2 SASEGT. As DNA, the CDR3 is TGTGCCAGCAGTGAGCACATTCGCTCCTACGAGCAGTACTTC. Protein: CASSEHIRSYEQYF.

This chain joins TRBV9 and TRBJ1-5; D perhaps matches TRBD1 (5 bases). Looked up from germline, CDR1 is SGDLS and CDR2 is YYNGEE. The ends were cut back, 0 bases at V and 7 bases at J, with 17 bases in the middle. The CDR3 sequence is 16 residues long. The CDR3: CASSVGGDAGPQPQHF. The CDR3 DNA reads as TGTGCCAGCAGCGTAGGAGGGGATGCGGGCCCCCAGCCCCAGCATTTT.

This clone was seen only once. V usage is TRBV30 and J usage is TRBJ1-4; 8 bases agree with TRBD1. Germline V gene sequence: CDR1 GTSNPN, CDR2 SVGIG (reference sequence). The V segment lost 2 bases and the J segment 5 bases; nucleotides outside the gene matches: 10. This CDR3 comprises 16 residues. CDR3 amino acids: CAWSLTPGQANEKLFF. The CDR3 bases are TGTGCCTGGAGTTTGACTCCGGGACAGGCGAATGAAAAACTGTTTTTT.

With regard to this clone: Relative to the germline gene, one junction end is altered; a read error may explain this. The V call is TRBV6-5, the J call TRBJ1-1; tentative D call: TRBD1 (5 bases). CDR1 is MNHEY, CDR2 SVGAGI, per germline. The CDR3 covers 14 residues. The CDR3 DNA is TGTGCCAGCAGTTACTCATGGGGGAACATTGAAGCTTTCTTT. It codes for CASSYSWGNIEAFF.

The chain has TRBV29-1 and TRBJ2-2, with D possibly TRBD1 on 6 matching bases. CDR1 is SQVTM and CDR2 is ANQGSEA in the germline V gene. CDR3 size: 13 residues. Trimming took 7 bases from V and 7 from J, leaving 16 bases between them. The chain's CDR3 is CSAGTQGIGELFF. CDR3 nucleotide sequence: TGCAGCGCGGGGACCCAGGGGATCGGGGAGCTGTTTTTT.

The gene calls are TRBV11-2 and TRBJ1-6; D gene unclear. This CDR3 has 12 amino acids. Germline CDR1 SGHAT, CDR2 FQNNGV. Trimming pared 5 bases from V and 4 bases from J, leaving 3 bases between. CDR3 region: CASSQYNSPLHF. The CDR3, as DNA: TGTGCCAGCAGCCAATATAATTCACCCCTCCACTTT.

V is TRBV11-2 and J is TRBJ2-7, with unresolved D. Germline CDR1 is SGHAT and CDR2 is FQNNGV. This CDR3 is 15 amino acids long. The V end lost 5 bases, the J end lost 5 bases, and 19 bases lay between the germline ends. The CDR3 DNA follows: TGTGCCAGCAGCCGCTTTGGGAAGCTGGGCCACGAGCAGTACTTC. As protein: CASSRFGKLGHEQYF.

This chain connects TRBV1 to TRBJ2-5; the tabulated D call, TRBD1, remains unverified against the DNA. TRBV1 is recorded as a pseudogene. CDR3 length: 15 amino acids. CDR3 bases: TGCACCAGCAGCCCCCCGGGACAGGGGCTTGAGACCCAGTACTTC. Protein: CTSSPPGQGLETQYF.

This clone was counted a single time. The V and J genes are TRBV9 and TRBJ2-2; D is unclear. This CDR3 contains 14 residues. Per germline, CDR1 SGDLS and CDR2 YYNGEE. The V end lost 4 bases, the J end lost 1 base, and 8 bases lay between the germline ends. CDR3 sequence (DNA): TGTGCCAGCAGCTCCCGACAGAACACCGGGGAGCTGTTTTTT. Translating it yields CASSSRQNTGELFF. The full variable domain, with the rest looked up from reference TRBV9 and TRBJ2-2, is DSGVTQTPKHLITATGQRVTLRCSPRSGDLSVYWYQQSLDQGLQFLIQYYNGEERAKGNILERFSAQQFPDLHSELNLSSLELGDSALYFCASSSRQNTGELFFGEGSRLTVL.

The chain employs TRBV14 and TRBJ2-3, with D maybe TRBD2 (5 bases). CDR1 is SGHDN and CDR2 is FVKESK in the germline V gene. With 5 bases removed from V and 7 bases from J, the gap between germline ends came to 13 bases. The CDR3 spans 13 residues. The CDR3 DNA sequence: TGTGCCAGCAGCGAAGGAGGTTCCCATACGCAGTATTTT. Its protein is CASSEGGSHTQYF.

The gene calls are TRBV12-2 and TRBJ2-7; TRBD1, the table's D call, was not compared with the DNA. TRBV12-2 is a pseudogene locus. The CDR3 contains 16 residues. The CDR3 coding sequence is TGTGCAAGTCGCTTAACTAGTCCACAGGGTTCCTACGAGCAGTACTTC. It specifies CASRLTSPQGSYEQYF.

The chain uses TRBV28 and TRBJ1-1; D is perhaps TRBD1 (5 bases). This CDR3 contains 13 residues. Germline V lookup: CDR1 MDHEN, CDR2 SYDVKM. Trimming pared 7 bases from V and 1 base from J, leaving 10 bases between. In nucleotides, the CDR3 is TGTGCCAGCACAGGGCTGGGGAACACTGAAGCTTTCTTT. Its translation is CASTGLGNTEAFF.

The rearrangement joins TRBV30 to TRBJ1-1; D gene uncertain. CDR3 length equals 12 residues. The V gene lost 5 bases and the J gene lost 1 base, with 8 bases spanning the gap. Looked up from germline, CDR1 is GTSNPN and CDR2 is SVGIG (reference sequence). CDR3: CAWLDGNTEAFF. CDR3 DNA: TGTGCCTGGCTGGACGGGAACACTGAAGCTTTCTTT.

The V gene is TRBV5-1, the J gene TRBJ1-6; D remains ambiguous. The V and J ends lost 1 base and 5 bases respectively, with 10 bases between them. Per germline, CDR1 SGHRS and CDR2 YFSETQ. The CDR3 length is 15 residues. The CDR3 DNA reads TGCGCCAGCAGCTTGTCAAGCGCCGATAATTCACCCCTCCACTTT. This gives the protein CASSLSSADNSPLHF.

The gene calls are TRBV6-5 and TRBJ2-2; the match to TRBD1 covers 7 bases. The germline gives CDR1 MNHEY, CDR2 SVGAGI. The CDR3 covers 13 residues. Trimming cost V 2 bases and J 11 bases; bases outside gene matches: 5. CDR3 protein: CASSYRDREELFF. CDR3 nucleotide sequence: TGTGCCAGCAGTTACCGCGACAGGGAAGAGCTGTTTTTT.

This chain connects TRBV6-5 to TRBJ2-7, with D possibly being TRBD1 (7 bases). The CDR3 covers 14 residues. Trimming took off 5 bases at V and 3 bases at J, with 14 bases between the two ends. The V gene's germline CDR1 is MNHEY and CDR2 SVGAGI. This CDR3 is CASSLTGEDYEQYF. The CDR3 DNA is TGTGCCAGCAGTCTAACAGGGGAGGACTACGAGCAGTACTTC.

The rearrangement links TRBV4-1 to TRBJ2-7; possible D gene TRBD2, 5 bases. The germline V gene encodes CDR1 MGHRA and CDR2 YSYEKL. The CDR3 runs to 13 residues. Trimming took 1 base from V and 5 from J, leaving 9 bases between them. CDR3 nucleotide sequence: TGCGCCAGCAGCCAAGTGTCGGGGAACGAGCAGTACTTC. This sequence encodes CASSQVSGNEQYF.